This T cell receptor (beta chain) comes out of a study of T cell repertoires in cytomegalovirus infection. Overall study results and limits: Based on cumulative public TCR beta family frequency, carriers of CMV plus the relevant HLA were identified. In two of eight donors, the top clonotype was HLA-C-restricted CMV-specific.

There are 13 residues in the CDR3. Per germline, CDR1 SGHRS and CDR2 YFSETQ. V lost 8 bases, J lost 1 base, and 12 bases lay in between. TCRdb redid the calling of the reads with MiXCR, one entry per CDR3 protein. The table includes 200,000 to 300,000 distinct CDR3 sequences, 6% to 8% detected once. On this clonotype itself: Its antigen is currently unknown.

The receptor was isolated from a human donor in good health (CMV status not recorded). Some clones in this sample may be carry-over from other donors' samples. Sequencing used PBMCs. This rearrangement joins TRBV5-1 to TRBJ1-1; TRBD1 might be the D (6 bases). Here the CDR3 reads CASGQIENTEAFF. The CDR3 bases are TGCGCCAGTGGACAGATCGAGAACACTGAAGCTTTCTTT.